The rows below give T cell receptor beta chains drawn from one sample of a study of identical twins. MiXCR, run by TCRdb on the 5' RACE reads, gives a single entry per CDR3 protein. The repertoire holds 350,000 to 600,000 distinct CDR3 sequences, more than 13% seen once, with about 0.52% in the top ten. This sample also appeared in a second study, on yellow fever vaccine responses in identical twins.

Sequencing was performed on CD4+ T cells sorted from blood. These receptors were collected from a woman under 30 in good health. The conserved cysteine and the conserved F or W are not part of the CDR3 here.

v_gene	j_gene	CDR3aa
TRBV7-9	TRBJ2-2	ASSLGGSLTGELF
TRBV7-7	TRBJ2-2	ASSSGLAGAGGELF
TRBV5-1	TRBJ2-2	ASSLALANTGELF
TRBV6-1	TRBJ2-7	ASSEAGRSSYEQY
TRBV6-2/TRBV6-3	TRBJ2-1	ASSGSGRAGNEQF
TRBV18	TRBJ2-1	ASSFLRDYNEQF
TRBV29-1	TRBJ2-5	SVPQGRETQY
TRBV12-3/TRBV12-4	TRBJ2-1	ASSYPSGPS
TRBV12-3/TRBV12-4	TRBJ1-3	ASSRPGSGNTIY
TRBV6-5	TRBJ2-7	ASSYSRDRVNEQY
TRBV5-1	TRBJ1-2	ASSSQGASNYGYT
TRBV6-1	TRBJ2-5	ASSRPGLFSETQY
TRBV6-5	TRBJ2-7	ASSLRTGVEQY
TRBV7-9	TRBJ2-3	ASSFSGRERDTQY
TRBV6-1	TRBJ1-1	ASSARGVGTEAF
TRBV27	TRBJ2-1	ASQTNGNHNEQF
TRBV5-6	TRBJ2-1	ASGRRRSEQF
TRBV6-4	TRBJ2-7	ASRADDTNYEQY
TRBV12-3/TRBV12-4	TRBJ2-1	ASSPDRVPYNEQF
TRBV12-3/TRBV12-4	TRBJ2-3	ASSPGLAGWTDTQY
TRBV5-4	TRBJ1-1	ASSLGRQAEAF
TRBV28	TRBJ2-7	ASSPVTGALGQY
TRBV7-2	TRBJ2-2	ASSAREPGELF
TRBV10-3	TRBJ2-3	AISVGTLTDTQY
TRBV6-2/TRBV6-3	TRBJ2-5	ASIYSGQRQETQY
TRBV5-1	TRBJ1-6	ASSDGRYNSPLH
TRBV20-1	TRBJ2-1	SASAGGLVSYNEQF
TRBV12-3/TRBV12-4	TRBJ2-1	ASSLVATLTYNEQF
TRBV5-5	TRBJ2-5	ASSFGAHEETQY
TRBV24-1	TRBJ2-5	ATSDLGTGRQETQY
TRBV6-5	TRBJ2-5	ASSYAGLAGDGETQY
TRBV12-3/TRBV12-4	TRBJ1-2	ASSLRGVGGYT
TRBV20-1	TRBJ2-1	SARDVAIVHNEQF
TRBV30	TRBJ2-1	AWSETPDEQF
TRBV9	TRBJ2-1	ASSVAVRQGENEQF
TRBV2	TRBJ2-1	ASTLWRGAGNEQF